The source of this T cell receptor beta chain is a study of PD-1 blockade in classical Hodgkin lymphoma. Study results and caveats: Whoever responded completely had baseline diversity much like that seen in newly diagnosed patients.

With regard to this clone: Its antigen is unidentified.

The V gene lost 0 bases and the J gene lost 4 bases, with 7 bases spanning the gap. The CDR3 has 14 residues. Germline CDR1 GTSNPN, CDR2 SVGIG (reference sequence). As to time point: cycle 4 day 1 (C4D1), after five to seven weeks of nivolumab. In every patient, relapse followed autologous stem cell transplantation, while exposure to brentuximab vedotin differed. TCRdb's table, derived via immunoSEQ multiplex PCR, lists solely in-frame clones and lacks some. Here the sample spans tens of thousands of clones, 66% being singletons. The chain links TRBV30 to TRBJ2-6; no reliable D call. The TCR originated in a human donor with classical Hodgkin lymphoma. The sample was peripheral blood mononuclear cells (PBMCs), taken before the fourth cycle of nivolumab. CDR3: CAWSVGAGANVLTF. Written as DNA, the CDR3 is TGTGCCTGGAGTGTAGGAGCGGGGGCCAACGTCCTGACTTTC.